One and the same sample provided the 14 T cell receptor beta chains below, sequenced in a study of blood T cell repertoires in COVID-19 (dated by TCRdb to 2018 to 2021). Libraries came from the immunoSEQ multiplex PCR assay. TCRdb carries this immuneACCESS record with in-frame sequences only. Its versions omit some clonotypes, under half of them owing to an unresolved V gene in the studies checked, with the rest unexplained. The sample includes 150,000 to 200,000 clones, with approximately 86% observed a single time. The top ten clonotypes cover 3% to 4% of the sample. Sequenced material: peripheral blood. These receptors were obtained from a man in his 70s with acute or convalescent COVID-19.

The gene calls are TRBV7-2 and TRBJ1-5; D gene ambiguous. Germline V lookup: CDR1 SGHTA, CDR2 FQGNSA. This CDR3 is 15 amino acids long. Trimming removed 1 base at V and 0 bases at J, with 7 bases between. The CDR3 reads CASSLGQVSNQPQHF. CDR3 sequence (DNA): TGTGCCAGCAGCTTAGGGCAGGTTAGCAATCAGCCCCAGCATTTT.

Points on this clone: An end of the junction differs from the germline gene, which may be a read error. The chain's CDR3 is CASSPNGGETIF. The DNA for the CDR3 is TGTGCCAGCAGCCCGAACGGCGGGGAAACGATCTTC. The chain recombines TRBV5-4 with TRBJ2-1, with TRBD2 as a possible D gene (6 bases). Germline CDR1 reads SGHNT; CDR2 reads YYREEE (reference sequence). The CDR3 runs to 12 residues.

V usage is TRBV6-2 or TRBV6-3 and J usage is TRBJ2-5, with D maybe TRBD1 (5 bases). CDR3 length: 14 amino acids. Germline CDR1 is MNHEY and CDR2 is SVGEGT. Trimming removed 2 bases from V and 4 bases from J, with 11 bases in between. CDR3 coding DNA: TGTGCCAGCAGTTACGTAGGGGTGGCAGAGACCCAGTACTTC. Residues: CASSYVGVAETQYF.

About this clone: The junction and the germline gene differ at one end; a read error may be behind it. This chain connects TRBV6-1 to TRBJ2-7, with 8 bases identical to TRBD1. Germline-derived CDR1 and CDR2 are MNHNS and SASEGT. The CDR3 runs to 12 residues. The CDR3 is CASSEVRTGRNF. In DNA form, the CDR3 reads TGTGCCAGCAGTGAAGTGCGGACAGGGAGGAACTTC.

This CDR3 is CASSPGGGKEETQYF. In DNA form, the CDR3 reads TGTGCCAGCAGCCCAGGCGGGGGGAAGGAAGAGACCCAGTACTTC. The V call is TRBV4-2, the J call TRBJ2-5, with 8 positions matching TRBD2. The V and J ends lost 4 bases and 3 bases, in that order; junction bases with no gene match: 7. From germline, CDR1 is LGHNA and CDR2 YNFKEQ. The CDR3 sequence is 15 residues long.

The chain links TRBV5-1 to TRBJ1-2; D is unresolved. Germline V lookup: CDR1 SGHRS, CDR2 YFSETQ. The V gene lost 0 bases and the J gene lost 0 bases, with 9 bases spanning the gap. This CDR3 contains 15 residues. The CDR3 here is CASSLGLYSNYGYTF. The CDR3 nucleotides read TGCGCCAGCAGCTTGGGACTATATTCTAACTATGGCTACACCTTC. Full variable domain (remainder filled in from reference TRBV5-1 and TRBJ1-2): KAGVTQTPRYLIKTRGQQVTLSCSPISGHRSVSWYQQTPGQGLQFLFEYFSETQRNKGNFPGRFSGRQFSNSRSEMNVSTLELGDSALYLCASSLGLYSNYGYTFGSGTRLTVV.

This chain joins TRBV4-3 and TRBJ2-4; D ambiguous. Trimming took 3 bases from V and 5 from J, leaving 8 bases between them. Germline loops: CDR1 LGHNA, CDR2 YSLEER. The CDR3 has 13 residues. For the CDR3, the DNA is TGCGCCAGCAGCCACTCGCTAGAAAACATTCAGTACTTC. Amino acids: CASSHSLENIQYF.

The V and J genes are TRBV18 and TRBJ2-1; 7 positions agree with TRBD1. Germline CDR1 is KGHSH and CDR2 is LQKENI. V trimming: 9 bases; J trimming: 2 bases; junction bases outside the gene matches: 7. This CDR3 contains 14 residues. This CDR3 reads CASLPTGTYNEQFF. CDR3 bases: TGTGCCAGTCTACCGACAGGGACCTACAATGAGCAGTTCTTC.

The chain joins TRBV10-3 to TRBJ1-1; TRBD1 might be the D (5 bases). V was clipped by 7 bases and J by 4 bases, with 13 bases between them. The CDR3 consists of 13 residues. The germline V gene encodes CDR1 ENHRY and CDR2 SYGVKD. The CDR3 here is CAITAGVGTEAFF. In DNA form, the CDR3 reads TGTGCCATCACGGCGGGGGTTGGCACTGAAGCTTTCTTT.

The chain recombines TRBV6-5 with TRBJ1-2; 7 bases line up with TRBD1. Germline trimming cut 0 bases from V and 4 bases from J; bases unmatched to any gene: 8. The germline CDR1 and CDR2 sequences are MNHEY and SVGAGI. This CDR3 comprises 16 residues. The CDR3 coding sequence is TGTGCCAGCAGTTACTCGAGGTGGCAGGGGGGCTATGGCTACACCTTC. Translated: CASSYSRWQGGYGYTF.

This sequence joins TRBV4-1 and TRBJ1-5; 7 nucleotides align to TRBD1. Germline CDR1 and CDR2: MGHRA and YSYEKL. The CDR3 has 15 amino acids. The V and J ends lost 4 bases and 6 bases, in that order; junction bases with no gene match: 9. The DNA of the CDR3 is TGCGCCAGCAGCCTACAGGGGTTCTTTGGTCAGCCCCAGCATTTT. Amino acids: CASSLQGFFGQPQHF.

This chain uses TRBV7-9 with TRBJ2-5, with 8 bases matching TRBD1. This CDR3 comprises 14 residues. Germline V lookup: CDR1 SEHNR, CDR2 FQNEAQ (reference sequence). V was clipped by 4 bases and J by 6 bases; unmatched bases: 7. The CDR3 DNA is TGTGCCAGCAGCTCCTGGACAGGGCCACAGACCCAGTACTTC. This sequence encodes CASSSWTGPQTQYF.

The chain carries TRBV7-8 and TRBJ2-3; 7 nucleotides align to TRBD2. The CDR3 consists of 15 residues. J gave up 2 bases and V 3 bases, and 5 bases lay outside the gene matches. CDR1 SGHVS and CDR2 FQNEAQ come from the germline V gene. The DNA of the CDR3 is TGTGCCAGCAGCTTGCTAGCGGAGAACACAGATACGCAGTATTTT. Its protein product is CASSLLAENTDTQYF.

This clone turned up a few times. Additional DNA sequences in this sample encode the identical CDR3. The V gene is TRBV11-2, the J gene TRBJ1-1; 9 nucleotides match TRBD1. The germline gives CDR1 SGHAT, CDR2 FQNNGV. The CDR3 contains 13 residues. Losses at the gene ends were 5 bases for V and 5 bases for J; bases not matched to a gene: 3. The CDR3 region is CASSPDRGTEAFF. CDR3 DNA sequence: TGTGCCAGCAGCCCCGACAGGGGGACTGAAGCTTTCTTT.